A selection of T cell receptor beta chains follows, all from one sample in a study of T-cell memory formation after mild COVID-19. TCRdb independently ran MiXCR on the 5' RACE reads; one entry per CDR3 protein. The sample lists under 300,000 distinct CDR3 sequences, over 7% seen once, with 20% to 25% in the top ten. The material sequenced was PBMCs or a T cell subset sorted from them (not recorded which). These receptors were obtained from a man in his late teens or twenties who had mild COVID-19 (a few samples of this study predate the infection). Cell type and time point are not known. The CDR3 runs from the conserved cysteine through the conserved F or W. A D gene is named only where the DNA matches it firmly. Where a row states a size, it is once, few, many or the class of an expanded clone; other rows omit it.

D gene: .
V gene: TRBV3-1
clone size: .
J gene: TRBJ1-1
CDR3 protein: CASSQEGRPEAFF
CDR3 DNA: TGTGCCAGCAGCCAAGAGGGTAGGCCTGAAGCTTTCTTT

D gene: .
V gene: TRBV20-1
clone size: .
J gene: TRBJ2-7
CDR3 protein: CSAREQEISYEQYF
CDR3 DNA: TGCAGTGCTAGAGAACAGGAAATCTCCTACGAGCAGTACTTC

D gene: .
V gene: TRBV12-3/TRBV12-4
clone size: .
J gene: TRBJ1-2
CDR3 protein: CASSFVGEDGGYTF
CDR3 DNA: TGTGCCAGCAGTTTCGTCGGGGAGGATGGAGGCTACACCTTC

D gene: .
V gene: TRBV4-1
clone size: few
J gene: TRBJ1-6
CDR3 protein: CASSQEWGQGRWTLHF
CDR3 DNA: TGCGCCAGCAGCCAAGAATGGGGGCAGGGTCGATGGACCCTCCACTTT

D gene: .
V gene: TRBV7-9
clone size: .
J gene: TRBJ1-5
CDR3 protein: CASSAGGQPQHF
CDR3 DNA: TGTGCCAGCAGCGCCGGAGGGCAGCCCCAGCATTTT

D gene: .
V gene: TRBV4-1
clone size: many
J gene: TRBJ2-5
CDR3 protein: CASSGTRDLGTQYF
CDR3 DNA: TGCGCCAGCAGCGGTACGAGGGATCTAGGGACCCAGTACTTC

D gene: TRBD1
V gene: TRBV7-6
clone size: many
J gene: TRBJ1-1
CDR3 protein: CASSPGTVQMAFF
CDR3 DNA: TGTGCCAGCAGCCCCGGGACAGTCCAGATGGCTTTCTTT

D gene: .
V gene: TRBV5-1
clone size: .
J gene: TRBJ2-5
CDR3 protein: CASSSEKDYQETQYF
CDR3 DNA: TGCGCCAGCAGCTCCGAGAAGGATTACCAAGAGACCCAGTACTTC

D gene: .
V gene: TRBV6-6
clone size: .
J gene: TRBJ2-6
CDR3 protein: CASSYVPGRANVLTF
CDR3 DNA: TGTGCCAGCAGTTACGTCCCAGGGAGGGCCAACGTCCTGACTTTC

D gene: TRBD1
V gene: TRBV7-2
clone size: few
J gene: TRBJ1-2
CDR3 protein: CASSPPQGDGYTF
CDR3 DNA: TGTGCCAGCAGCCCTCCACAGGGGGATGGCTACACCTTC

D gene: TRBD1
V gene: TRBV5-1
clone size: .
J gene: TRBJ1-2
CDR3 protein: CASSQQGRNYGYTF
CDR3 DNA: TGCGCCAGCAGCCAACAGGGGAGGAACTATGGCTACACCTTC

D gene: .
V gene: TRBV10-3
clone size: .
J gene: TRBJ2-1
CDR3 protein: CAISEDAWNEQFF
CDR3 DNA: TGTGCCATCAGTGAGGACGCATGGAATGAGCAGTTCTTC

D gene: .
V gene: TRBV20-1
clone size: many
J gene: TRBJ2-1
CDR3 protein: CSAVSVTYNEQFF
CDR3 DNA: TGCAGTGCTGTCTCTGTTACCTACAATGAGCAGTTCTTC

D gene: .
V gene: TRBV6-5
clone size: few
J gene: TRBJ1-1
CDR3 protein: CASRPDSPNPEAFF
CDR3 DNA: TGTGCCAGCAGGCCCGACAGCCCGAACCCTGAAGCTTTCTTT

D gene: TRBD2
V gene: TRBV4-2
clone size: many
J gene: TRBJ2-1
CDR3 protein: CASSLRAGGSGDEQFF
CDR3 DNA: TGTGCCAGCAGCCTCCGGGCGGGGGGTTCGGGAGATGAGCAGTTCTTC

D gene: TRBD1
V gene: TRBV5-5
clone size: .
J gene: TRBJ2-1
CDR3 protein: CASRRPPPTRTGQGFYNEQFF
CDR3 DNA: TGTGCCAGCAGGCGCCCACCGCCGACCAGGACGGGACAGGGGTTCTACAATGAGCAGTTCTTC

D gene: .
V gene: TRBV3-1
clone size: many
J gene: TRBJ2-4
CDR3 protein: CASSQALLLTAKNIQYF
CDR3 DNA: TGTGCCAGCAGCCAAGCGTTGTTGCTCACTGCCAAAAACATTCAGTACTTC

D gene: .
V gene: TRBV5-1
clone size: few
J gene: TRBJ2-1
CDR3 protein: CASSPGREDDNEQFF
CDR3 DNA: TGCGCCAGCTCACCCGGAAGGGAAGACGACAATGAGCAGTTCTTC

D gene: TRBD2
V gene: TRBV5-1
clone size: few
J gene: TRBJ2-5
CDR3 protein: CASSLLAGTGETQYF
CDR3 DNA: TGCGCCAGCAGCCTCCTAGCGGGAACGGGGGAGACCCAGTACTTC

D gene: TRBD1
V gene: TRBV4-1
clone size: few
J gene: TRBJ1-1
CDR3 protein: CASSHPTGDSGGITFF
CDR3 DNA: TGCGCCAGCAGCCACCCAACAGGGGACTCGGGGGGGATAACTTTCTTT

D gene: TRBD1
V gene: TRBV5-6
clone size: .
J gene: TRBJ2-7
CDR3 protein: CASSFGPGQGAVEQYF
CDR3 DNA: TGTGCCAGCAGCTTCGGACCGGGACAGGGGGCCGTCGAGCAGTACTTC

D gene: .
V gene: TRBV5-1
clone size: .
J gene: TRBJ1-1
CDR3 protein: CASSWGRTVNTEAFF
CDR3 DNA: TGCGCCAGCAGCTGGGGGAGGACGGTGAACACTGAAGCTTTCTTT

D gene: TRBD1
V gene: TRBV20-1
clone size: many
J gene: TRBJ2-7
CDR3 protein: CSARDPGQLHEQYF
CDR3 DNA: TGCAGTGCTAGAGATCCGGGACAGCTCCACGAGCAGTACTTC

D gene: TRBD2
V gene: TRBV5-1
clone size: many
J gene: TRBJ2-1
CDR3 protein: CASSPSSGVYNEQFF
CDR3 DNA: TGCGCCAGCAGCCCCTCCAGCGGGGTCTACAATGAGCAGTTCTTC